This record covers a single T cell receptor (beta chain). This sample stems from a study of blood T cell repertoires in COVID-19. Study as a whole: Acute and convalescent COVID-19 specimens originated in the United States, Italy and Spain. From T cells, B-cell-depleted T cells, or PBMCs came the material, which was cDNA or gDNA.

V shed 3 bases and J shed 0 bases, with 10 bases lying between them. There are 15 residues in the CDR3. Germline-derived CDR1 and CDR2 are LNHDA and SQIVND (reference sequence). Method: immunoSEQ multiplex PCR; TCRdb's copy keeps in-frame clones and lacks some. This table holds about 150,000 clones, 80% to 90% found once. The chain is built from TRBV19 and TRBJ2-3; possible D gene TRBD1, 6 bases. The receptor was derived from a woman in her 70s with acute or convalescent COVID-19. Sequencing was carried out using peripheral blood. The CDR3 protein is CASSINRASTDTQYF. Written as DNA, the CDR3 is TGTGCCAGTAGTATCAACAGGGCGAGCACAGATACGCAGTATTTT.